A selection of T cell receptor beta chains follows, all from one sample in a study of response to subunit inactivated influenza vaccine. TCRdb re-analysed the RT-PCR reads in MiXCR, keeping a single row per CDR3 protein. The data show hundreds of thousands of distinct CDR3 sequences, 11% to 15% seen once. The input for sequencing was PBMCs from blood, taken roughly 2 weeks before vaccination. The receptors come from a middle-aged man who received an inactivated influenza vaccine. Each CDR3 is given with its conserved first and last residue. The D gene is left open where the match is weak. Clone size is stated in some rows and not others, as once, few, many or a class when expanded.

clone_size: NA
d_call: NA
v_call: TRBV24-1
j_call: TRBJ1-2
cdr3_aa: CATSDWSGYGYTF
cdr3_nt: TGTGCCACCAGTGATTGGTCCGGTTATGGCTACACCTTC

clone_size: NA
d_call: TRBD1
v_call: TRBV7-9
j_call: TRBJ1-4
cdr3_aa: CASSWWDRFNEKLFF
cdr3_nt: TGTGCCAGCAGCTGGTGGGACAGATTTAATGAAAAACTGTTTTTT

clone_size: few
d_call: NA
v_call: TRBV29-1
j_call: TRBJ2-5
cdr3_aa: CSVQWAVGVQETQYF
cdr3_nt: TGCAGCGTCCAATGGGCAGTGGGGGTCCAAGAGACCCAGTACTTC

clone_size: few
d_call: TRBD2
v_call: TRBV4-3
j_call: TRBJ2-2
cdr3_aa: CASSQGLAGGNTGELFF
cdr3_nt: TGCGCCAGCAGCCAGGGTTTAGCGGGAGGGAACACCGGGGAGCTGTTTTTT

clone_size: few
d_call: NA
v_call: TRBV10-3
j_call: TRBJ2-2
cdr3_aa: CAINHSGTANTGELFF
cdr3_nt: TGTGCCATCAACCACTCCGGGACGGCGAACACCGGGGAGCTGTTTTTT

clone_size: NA
d_call: NA
v_call: TRBV14
j_call: TRBJ2-5
cdr3_aa: CASSHAQGFGETQYF
cdr3_nt: TGTGCCAGCAGCCACGCACAGGGCTTTGGTGAGACCCAGTACTTC

clone_size: NA
d_call: NA
v_call: TRBV6-2/TRBV6-3
j_call: TRBJ1-3
cdr3_aa: CASSIGRAPGNTIYF
cdr3_nt: TGTGCCAGCAGTATAGGACGCGCTCCTGGAAACACCATATATTTT

clone_size: NA
d_call: NA
v_call: TRBV7-6
j_call: TRBJ2-2
cdr3_aa: CASSRRATPNTGELFF
cdr3_nt: TGTGCCAGCAGTCGCCGGGCCACGCCGAACACCGGGGAGCTGTTTTTT

clone_size: few
d_call: NA
v_call: TRBV27
j_call: TRBJ2-1
cdr3_aa: CASSFSPRSYNEQFF
cdr3_nt: TGTGCCAGCAGTTTTTCCCCCAGGAGCTACAATGAGCAGTTCTTC

clone_size: few
d_call: TRBD1
v_call: TRBV28
j_call: TRBJ2-7
cdr3_aa: CASRTGTAYEQYF
cdr3_nt: TGTGCCAGCAGGACCGGGACAGCATACGAGCAGTACTTC

clone_size: NA
d_call: NA
v_call: TRBV20-1
j_call: TRBJ1-5
cdr3_aa: CSARVDHSNQPQHF
cdr3_nt: TGCAGTGCTAGAGTAGATCATAGCAATCAGCCCCAGCATTTT

clone_size: many
d_call: NA
v_call: TRBV6-2/TRBV6-3
j_call: TRBJ1-1
cdr3_aa: CASSSPRRGATEAFF
cdr3_nt: TGTGCCAGCAGTTCTCCCCGTCGGGGGGCCACTGAAGCTTTCTTT

clone_size: NA
d_call: NA
v_call: TRBV19
j_call: TRBJ1-2
cdr3_aa: CASSNRDRGYTF
cdr3_nt: TGTGCCAGTAGTAACCGGGATAGGGGCTACACCTTC

clone_size: NA
d_call: NA
v_call: TRBV10-3
j_call: TRBJ2-1
cdr3_aa: CAISVHAADEQFF
cdr3_nt: TGTGCCATCAGTGTTCACGCGGCAGATGAGCAGTTCTTC

clone_size: NA
d_call: NA
v_call: TRBV5-1
j_call: TRBJ2-5
cdr3_aa: CASSHGGPQETQYF
cdr3_nt: TGCGCCAGCAGCCACGGGGGGCCCCAAGAGACCCAGTACTTC

clone_size: NA
d_call: TRBD2
v_call: TRBV12-3/TRBV12-4
j_call: TRBJ2-3
cdr3_aa: CASSLNGGEGTDTQYF
cdr3_nt: TGTGCCAGCAGTTTAAACGGGGGGGAGGGCACAGATACGCAGTATTTT

clone_size: few
d_call: TRBD2
v_call: TRBV11-2
j_call: TRBJ2-7
cdr3_aa: CASSPGGGRYEQYF
cdr3_nt: TGTGCCAGCAGCCCGGGCGGCGGGAGGTACGAGCAGTACTTC

clone_size: NA
d_call: NA
v_call: TRBV7-2
j_call: TRBJ2-3
cdr3_aa: CASSLDFTGGDTQYF
cdr3_nt: TGTGCCAGCAGCCTCGACTTCACTGGGGGAGATACGCAGTATTTT